One sample yielded the 17 T cell receptor beta chains listed below, sequenced in a study of T cell clonotyping in hematopoietic cell transplantation. Sequencing was performed with immunoSEQ multiplex PCR; in TCRdb, only in-frame clones are kept and a portion is missing. The sample consists of over 8,500 clones, roughly nine tenths of them appearing once. Sample: PBMCs, taken 180 days after allogeneic stem cell transplant. Source of these receptors: a human patient who had an allogeneic stem cell transplant, so the T cells may come from the graft donor. The donor label of this sample is uncertain. Some clones in this sample may be carry-over from other donors' samples.

The rearrangement joins TRBV27 to TRBJ2-7, with 12 bases aligning to TRBD2. The ends lost 7 bases at V and 2 bases at J; junction bases unmatched: 6. The CDR3 runs to 15 residues. Germline-derived CDR1 and CDR2 are MNHEY and SMNVEV (reference sequence). The CDR3 protein is CASKTSGGTPYEQYF. CDR3 DNA sequence: TGTGCCAGCAAGACTAGCGGGGGTACTCCCTACGAGCAGTACTTC.

The chain employs TRBV21-1 and TRBJ1-6; TRBD1 was called by the table and not checked on the DNA. TRBV21-1 is a documented pseudogene. The CDR3 consists of 16 residues. CDR3 region: CASKKRMTGDNSPLHF. Written as DNA, the CDR3 is TGTGCCAGCAAGAAACGGATGACAGGGGATAATTCACCCCTCCACTTT.

Only one count was recorded for this clone. CDR3 loop: CASRDRGGQPQHF. The CDR3 DNA is TGTGCCAGCAGGGACAGGGGTGGACAGCCCCAGCATTTT. V usage is TRBV2 and J usage is TRBJ1-5; 9 positions match TRBD1. The CDR3 is 13 residues long. Unmatched junction bases numbered 4, after V lost 6 bases and J lost 7 bases. CDR1 SNHLY and CDR2 FYNNEI come from the germline V gene.

The CDR3 reads CAGKQGAVSYNEQFF. CDR3 DNA: TGTGCCGGAAAACAGGGGGCCGTCTCCTACAATGAGCAGTTCTTC. The V gene is TRBV30, the J gene TRBJ2-1; 9 bases match TRBD1. After removal of 8 bases from V and 0 bases from J, the junction contained 8 bases not matched to a gene. Per the germline V gene, CDR1 is GTSNPN and CDR2 is SVGIG (reference sequence). The CDR3 sequence is 15 residues long.

The V call is TRBV28, the J call TRBJ1-5, with D perhaps matching TRBD1 (6 bases). Germline-derived CDR1 and CDR2 are MDHEN and SYDVKM. This CDR3 comprises 16 residues. Trimming shortened V by 4 bases and J by 0 bases, and 13 bases separated the two germline ends. CDR3 DNA sequence: TGTGCCAGCAGTTCCAGGGGATCCTATAGCAATCAGCCCCAGCATTTT. Its translation is CASSSRGSYSNQPQHF.

The V and J genes are TRBV29-1 and TRBJ2-7, with D hard to call. V was trimmed by 4 bases and J by 9 bases, leaving 13 bases between them. There are 11 residues in the CDR3. From germline, CDR1 is SQVTM and CDR2 ANQGSEA. In DNA, the CDR3 is TGCAGCGTTGGCGGACCTCTAACGCAGTACTTC. This codes for CSVGGPLTQYF.

The chain uses TRBV28 and TRBJ2-3; D call uncertain. Per germline, CDR1 MDHEN and CDR2 SYDVKM. The CDR3 loop spans 12 amino acids. Trimming pared 3 bases from V and 6 bases from J, leaving 7 bases between. The CDR3 DNA reads as TGTGCCAGCAGTTTGTTTCGGGATACGCAGTATTTT. Protein product: CASSLFRDTQYF.

The chain couples TRBV11-2 to TRBJ2-7; unclear D gene. CDR3 size: 13 residues. The V gene lost 5 bases and the J gene lost 4 bases, with 12 bases spanning the gap. Germline CDR1 SGHAT, CDR2 FQNNGV. The DNA of the CDR3 is TGTGCCAGCAGCCCTCCGGTTGGGTACGAGCAGTACTTC. Its protein product is CASSPPVGYEQYF.

The chain employs TRBV29-1 and TRBJ1-2, with D possibly being TRBD1 (6 bases). CDR3 length equals 12 residues. Deletions cut 5 bases from V and 8 bases from J, with 15 bases between. From germline, CDR1 is SQVTM and CDR2 ANQGSEA. CDR3 nucleotides: TGCAGCGTTTTAAACAGGGTGGAAGGCTACACCTTC. It yields the protein CSVLNRVEGYTF. The full variable domain, with the rest looked up from reference TRBV29-1 and TRBJ1-2, is SAVISQKPSRDICQRGTSLTIQCQVDSQVTMMFWYRQQPGQSLTLIATANQGSEATYESGFVIDKFPISRPNLTFSTLTVSNMSPEDSSIYLCSVLNRVEGYTFGSGTRLTVV.

This rearrangement joins TRBV6-5 to TRBJ2-3; D unclear. The germline V and J ends were trimmed by 0 bases and 4 bases, with 8 bases remaining between them. Germline values: CDR1 MNHEY, CDR2 SVGAGI. The CDR3 consists of 14 residues. The chain's CDR3 is CASSYSMRPDTQYF. The CDR3 DNA follows: TGTGCCAGCAGTTACTCGATGCGGCCAGATACGCAGTATTTT.

This clone was seen just once. This chain uses TRBV7-8 with TRBJ1-1, with 7 positions matching TRBD1. The CDR3 is 15 residues long. The ends lost 5 bases at V and 4 bases at J; junction bases unmatched: 10. The germline V gene has CDR1 SGHVS and CDR2 FQNEAQ. The CDR3 nucleotides are TGTGCCAGCAGCCCCGAGACAGGGAGGTTCACTGAAGCTTTCTTT. Its protein is CASSPETGRFTEAFF.

The chain combines TRBV7-6 with TRBJ2-7; D gene unclear. V was cut by 3 bases and J by 0 bases, with 6 bases left in between. The CDR3 contains 13 residues. In germline, CDR1 is SGHVS, CDR2 FNYEAQ. The CDR3 coding sequence is TGTGCCAGCAGCTTTTCGAGCTCCTACGAGCAGTACTTC. It codes for CASSFSSSYEQYF.

The V and J genes are TRBV5-4 and TRBJ1-1; 8 positions agree with TRBD1. This CDR3 comprises 14 residues. J gave up 4 bases and V 4 bases, and 6 bases lay outside the gene matches. Germline V CDR1 and CDR2: SGHNT, YYREEE (reference sequence). The CDR3, as DNA: TGTGCCAGCAGCCGACAGGGGAAAGGCACTGAAGCTTTCTTT. Protein sequence: CASSRQGKGTEAFF.

This sequence joins TRBV19 and TRBJ2-2; TRBD1 agrees at 8 bases. This CDR3 has 14 amino acids. After removal of 6 bases from V and 3 bases from J, the junction contained 3 bases not matched to a gene. Germline V lookup: CDR1 LNHDA, CDR2 SQIVND (reference sequence). CDR3 nucleotide sequence: TGTGCCAGTAGCCCGACAGGGGACACCGGGGAGCTGTTTTTT. Its translation: CASSPTGDTGELFF.

The chain is built from TRBV14 and TRBJ2-5; TRBD2 agrees at 10 bases. Per germline, CDR1 SGHDN and CDR2 FVKESK. There are 20 residues in the CDR3. V gave up 1 base and J gave up 2 bases; unmatched junction bases: 16. CDR3 residues: CASSQGARPGLAMTQETQYF. The CDR3 DNA reads as TGTGCCAGCAGCCAAGGGGCCAGACCGGGACTAGCGATGACACAAGAGACCCAGTACTTC.

The chain is built from TRBV19 and TRBJ1-1; no firm D call. The CDR3 runs 13 residues. The germline V and J ends were trimmed by 5 bases and 5 bases, with 12 bases remaining between them. Germline assignment: CDR1 LNHDA and CDR2 SQIVND (reference sequence). CDR3 protein: CASSVFAGTEAFF. CDR3 bases: TGTGCCAGTAGTGTTTTCGCCGGGACTGAAGCTTTCTTT.

V usage is TRBV5-1 and J usage is TRBJ1-4; unclear D gene. The germline V gene has CDR1 SGHRS and CDR2 YFSETQ. CDR3 length equals 12 residues. The germline V and J ends were trimmed by 3 bases and 15 bases, with 15 bases remaining between them. In DNA form, the CDR3 reads TGCGCCAGCAGCTGGACCGGGTCGGAGGTGTTTTTT. It encodes CASSWTGSEVFF.